A selection of T cell receptor beta chains follows, all from one sample in a study of cytomegalovirus exposure and HLA in healthy donors. Only in-frame clones appear in the TCRdb table, and some are missing; sequencing was by immunoSEQ multiplex PCR. The data hold 150,000 to 200,000 clones, with around two thirds observed a single time. The specimen sequenced was PBMCs. Every receptor here comes from a man between 40 and 49 years old in good health and CMV-seronegative. Each CDR3 is given with its conserved first and last residue. A D gene is named only where the DNA matches it firmly. Clone size is not always given. Where it is, it says once, few, many or a class for expanded clones.

J gene: TRBJ2-7; D gene: NA; clone size: NA; V gene: TRBV5-1; CDR3 protein: CASRSQGGLYEQYF; CDR3 DNA: TGCGCCAGCCGGTCCCAGGGAGGATTGTACGAGCAGTACTTC
J gene: TRBJ1-1; D gene: NA; clone size: few; V gene: TRBV28; CDR3 protein: CASSLSGKPEAFF; CDR3 DNA: TGTGCCAGCAGTTTATCCGGGAAGCCTGAAGCTTTCTTT
J gene: TRBJ2-6; D gene: NA; clone size: few; V gene: TRBV4-2; CDR3 protein: CASSPVNSGANVLTF; CDR3 DNA: TGTGCCAGCAGCCCGGTTAACTCTGGGGCCAACGTCCTGACTTTC
J gene: TRBJ2-3; D gene: TRBD2; clone size: NA; V gene: TRBV5-8; CDR3 protein: CASAFPTSDRTDTQYF; CDR3 DNA: TGTGCCAGCGCCTTTCCGACTAGCGACCGCACAGATACGCAGTATTTT
J gene: TRBJ1-3; D gene: NA; clone size: NA; V gene: TRBV7-2; CDR3 protein: CASSLEEGSYTIYF; CDR3 DNA: TGTGCCAGCAGCTTAGAAGAGGGCTCTTACACCATATATTTT
J gene: TRBJ2-1; D gene: TRBD2; clone size: few; V gene: TRBV11-1; CDR3 protein: CASSRLAGASYNEQFF; CDR3 DNA: TGTGCCAGCAGTCGTCTAGCGGGAGCCTCCTACAATGAGCAGTTCTTC
J gene: TRBJ2-5; D gene: TRBD1; clone size: once; V gene: TRBV19; CDR3 protein: CASNHSPGQGIETQYF; CDR3 DNA: TGTGCCAGTAACCACTCACCGGGACAGGGGATCGAGACCCAGTACTTC
J gene: TRBJ1-2; D gene: NA; clone size: NA; V gene: TRBV6-1; CDR3 protein: CASSEAPEGSYGYTF; CDR3 DNA: TGTGCCAGCAGTGAAGCGCCGGAGGGGTCCTATGGCTACACCTTC
J gene: TRBJ1-3; D gene: NA; clone size: NA; V gene: TRBV5-1; CDR3 protein: CASSLGLVGGSTSGNTIYF; CDR3 DNA: TGCGCCAGCAGCTTGGGCCTTGTCGGGGGGAGCACTTCTGGAAACACCATATATTTT
J gene: TRBJ1-3; D gene: TRBD1; clone size: NA; V gene: TRBV5-1; CDR3 protein: CASSLPDRAVDTIYF; CDR3 DNA: TGCGCCAGCAGCTTACCCGACAGGGCGGTTGACACCATATATTTT
J gene: TRBJ2-4; D gene: TRBD1; clone size: NA; V gene: TRBV19; CDR3 protein: CASSIDFRQGEYF; CDR3 DNA: TGTGCCAGTAGTATAGATTTTCGACAGGGCGAGTACTTC
J gene: TRBJ1-4; D gene: NA; clone size: NA; V gene: TRBV11-2; CDR3 protein: CASSLNRRDNEKLFF; CDR3 DNA: TGTGCCAGCAGCTTAAATAGGCGGGATAATGAAAAACTGTTTTTT
J gene: TRBJ2-5; D gene: TRBD2; clone size: NA; V gene: TRBV9; CDR3 protein: CASSVGRAGLGETQYF; CDR3 DNA: TGTGCCAGCAGCGTAGGTCGAGCGGGACTAGGGGAGACCCAGTACTTC
J gene: TRBJ1-2; D gene: NA; clone size: few; V gene: TRBV5-5; CDR3 protein: CASSSPLGAAYGYTF; CDR3 DNA: TGTGCCAGCAGCTCGCCGCTGGGGGCAGCTTATGGCTACACCTTC
J gene: TRBJ1-5; D gene: TRBD1; clone size: few; V gene: TRBV7-6; CDR3 protein: CASSLVPPGQGFYQPQHF; CDR3 DNA: TGTGCCAGCAGCTTGGTCCCCCCCGGACAGGGTTTTTATCAGCCCCAGCATTTT
J gene: TRBJ2-7; D gene: TRBD1; clone size: NA; V gene: TRBV2; CDR3 protein: CASSDPVPGGDEQYF; CDR3 DNA: TGTGCCAGCAGTGACCCAGTACCAGGGGGAGACGAGCAGTACTTC
J gene: TRBJ2-5; D gene: TRBD2; clone size: NA; V gene: TRBV19; CDR3 protein: CASSISGGEKAYAKTQYF; CDR3 DNA: TGTGCCAGTAGTATAAGCGGGGGGGAAAAAGCATACGCCAAGACCCAGTACTTC
J gene: TRBJ1-4; D gene: NA; clone size: once; V gene: TRBV6-5; CDR3 protein: CASSTDRSNEKLFF; CDR3 DNA: TGTGCCAGCAGTACAGACAGGAGTAATGAAAAACTGTTTTTT
J gene: TRBJ1-2; D gene: NA; clone size: few; V gene: TRBV25-1; CDR3 protein: CASSEFQGYFTF; CDR3 DNA: TGTGCCAGCAGTGAGTTTCAGGGGTACTTTACCTTC
J gene: TRBJ2-1; D gene: NA; clone size: NA; V gene: TRBV27; CDR3 protein: CASSLRGGPYNEQFF; CDR3 DNA: TGTGCCAGTAGTCTTAGGGGGGGGCCTTACAATGAGCAGTTCTTC
J gene: TRBJ1-3; D gene: TRBD1; clone size: NA; V gene: TRBV5-1; CDR3 protein: CASSSISGGRTGNTIYF; CDR3 DNA: TGCGCCAGCAGCTCGATCTCAGGGGGCCGCACTGGAAACACCATATATTTT
J gene: TRBJ2-3; D gene: NA; clone size: few; V gene: TRBV30; CDR3 protein: CAWSKGTSTDTQYF; CDR3 DNA: TGTGCCTGGAGTAAGGGGACTAGCACAGATACGCAGTATTTT
J gene: TRBJ2-2; D gene: TRBD1; clone size: NA; V gene: TRBV5-6; CDR3 protein: CASAYLTGDTGELFF; CDR3 DNA: TGTGCCAGCGCTTACTTGACAGGGGACACCGGGGAGCTGTTTTTT
J gene: TRBJ1-2; D gene: NA; clone size: NA; V gene: TRBV25-1; CDR3 protein: CASSEAQGTGYGYTF; CDR3 DNA: TGTGCCAGCAGTGAAGCTCAGGGGACCGGCTATGGCTACACCTTC
J gene: TRBJ2-1; D gene: NA; clone size: NA; V gene: TRBV5-6; CDR3 protein: CASSTGHLSYNEQFF; CDR3 DNA: TGTGCCAGCAGCACGGGACACCTCTCCTACAATGAGCAGTTCTTC
J gene: TRBJ1-2; D gene: NA; clone size: NA; V gene: TRBV30; CDR3 protein: CAWTPRAISGYTF; CDR3 DNA: TGTGCCTGGACTCCCAGGGCTATAAGTGGCTACACCTTC
J gene: TRBJ2-5; D gene: NA; clone size: NA; V gene: TRBV11-2; CDR3 protein: CASSLGGPRETQYF; CDR3 DNA: TGTGCCAGCAGCTTAGGGGGGCCAAGGGAGACCCAGTACTTC